The 24 T cell receptor beta chains below come from one sample, sequenced in a study of shared clonotypes between healthy human individuals. The method was immunoSEQ multiplex PCR; TCRdb's version includes in-frame clones alone and lacks a portion of them. The table shows about 320,000 clones, with roughly 84% occurring only once. Sequencing was performed on memory CD8+ T cells sorted from blood. Subset indicated: CD45RO+ cells pooled with CCR7-negative TemRA cells. These receptors were collected from a man younger than 30 in good health.

The V gene is TRBV4-1, the J gene TRBJ1-2; 8 nucleotides align to TRBD1. The CDR3 runs to 15 residues. The germline gives CDR1 MGHRA, CDR2 YSYEKL. V trimming: 5 bases; J trimming: 5 bases; junction bases outside the gene matches: 10. CDR3 coding DNA: TGCGCCAGCAGCGTCCCGGGACAGGATACTTATGGCTACACCTTC. It codes for CASSVPGQDTYGYTF.

About this clone: A single base is all that separates this from a far larger clone, so a read error is likely. The CDR3: CASSPSYNEQFF. For the CDR3, the DNA is TGTGCCAGCAGCCCCTCCTACAATGAGCAGTTCTTC. The chain is built from TRBV6-6 and TRBJ2-1; no definite D call. This CDR3 contains 12 residues. V was trimmed by 6 bases and J by 0 bases, leaving 3 bases between them. Germline values: CDR1 MNHNY, CDR2 SVGAGI (reference sequence).

The rearrangement joins TRBV6-5 to TRBJ1-5; D unclear. CDR1 MNHEY and CDR2 SVGAGI come from the germline V gene. Trimming stripped 6 bases from V and 1 base from J, with 10 bases between. The CDR3 sequence is 14 residues long. The CDR3 sequence: CASSQDGSNQPQHF. CDR3 in DNA: TGTGCCAGCAGCCAAGACGGGAGCAATCAGCCCCAGCATTTT.

The sample holds one count of this clone. The V and J genes are TRBV9 and TRBJ1-1; 8 nucleotides agree with TRBD1. CDR1 is SGDLS, CDR2 YYNGEE, per germline. V was clipped by 4 bases and J by 5 bases; unmatched bases: 7. The CDR3 runs 14 residues. The CDR3 nucleotides read TGTGCCAGCAGCTCCACAGGGGGTGGAACTGAAGCTTTCTTT. It encodes CASSSTGGGTEAFF.

The gene calls are TRBV28 and TRBJ1-1; D possibly corresponds to TRBD1 (5 bases). The CDR3 covers 14 residues. V was pared by 3 bases and J by 1 base, with 9 bases between. The V gene's germline CDR1 is MDHEN and CDR2 SYDVKM. The CDR3 nucleotides are TGTGCCAGCAGTTTTCATGGGGGGAACACTGAAGCTTTCTTT. Encoded protein: CASSFHGGNTEAFF.

This clone has a single count. This chain connects TRBV7-9 to TRBJ1-2, with no clear D. CDR3 length equals 14 residues. The germline gives CDR1 SEHNR, CDR2 FQNEAQ (reference sequence). Trimming cost V 8 bases and J 2 bases, with 15 bases left between them. DNA for the CDR3: TGTGCCAGCCGCACCTCGGGTGCGAACTATGGCTACACCTTC. Translating gives CASRTSGANYGYTF.

As to this clone: The junction shows a germline mismatch at one end, possibly a read error. The V gene is TRBV27, the J gene TRBJ1-6, with TRBD1 matching over 8 bases. The CDR3 spans 15 residues. Germline CDR1 and CDR2: MNHEY and SMNVEV (reference sequence). Here the CDR3 reads CASSPTDRGNLPLHF. The CDR3 DNA reads as TGTGCCAGCAGTCCTACAGACAGGGGTAATTTACCCCTCCACTTT.

The chain has TRBV19 and TRBJ1-5; D gene unclear. CDR1 is LNHDA and CDR2 is SQIVND in the germline V gene (reference sequence). Trimming left V 0 bases short and J 5 bases short, with 11 bases between. This CDR3 has 15 residues. CDR3 protein: CASSIDRGYHQPQHF. The CDR3 DNA sequence: TGTGCCAGTAGTATAGATCGAGGGTATCATCAGCCCCAGCATTTT.

This clone has only one observation. The rearrangement uses TRBV5-1 and TRBJ2-1; perhaps TRBD1 as D (6 bases). V lost 3 bases and J 4 bases, leaving 17 bases between the germline ends. CDR3 length: 16 residues. CDR1 is SGHRS and CDR2 is YFSETQ in the germline V gene. The CDR3 protein is CASSSTQGLSYNEQFF. In nucleotides, the CDR3 is TGCGCCAGCAGCTCAACACAGGGTTTGTCTTACAATGAGCAGTTCTTC.

This chain links TRBV19 with TRBJ1-1; D is uncertain. Trimming cost V 5 bases and J 4 bases, with 17 bases left between them. This CDR3 has 15 amino acids. Germline values: CDR1 LNHDA, CDR2 SQIVND (reference sequence). The CDR3 loop reads CASSPNTHGSTEAFF. The CDR3 DNA sequence: TGTGCCAGTAGTCCAAATACACACGGTTCCACTGAAGCTTTCTTT.

This clone was recorded only once. The chain has TRBV13 and TRBJ2-4, with 8 positions matching TRBD1. The V gene's germline CDR1 is PRHDT and CDR2 FYEKMQ (reference sequence). The CDR3 sequence is 14 residues long. Trimming at V came to 5 bases and at J to 8 bases, leaving 8 bases not matched to a gene. CDR3 in DNA: TGTGCCAGCAGCCCTCAGGGGGCGCGTTACATTCAGTACTTC. It is translated as CASSPQGARYIQYF.

The chain joins TRBV30 to TRBJ1-4; possible D gene TRBD1, 6 bases. CDR1 GTSNPN and CDR2 SVGIG come from the germline V gene (reference sequence). V was pared by 5 bases and J by 6 bases, with 10 bases between. The CDR3 consists of 12 residues. CDR3 bases: TGTGCCTGGTCGGCAGGGGATGAAAAACTGTTTTTT. It translates to CAWSAGDEKLFF.

The chain uses TRBV6-6 and TRBJ2-7, with a tentative D call TRBD1 (6 bases). This CDR3 is built from 15 residues. Trimming stripped 8 bases from V and 2 bases from J, with 19 bases between. In germline, CDR1 is MNHNY, CDR2 SVGAGI (reference sequence). CDR3 residues: CASLALGQRTYEQYF. The CDR3 bases are TGTGCCAGCCTCGCCCTTGGACAGCGCACCTACGAGCAGTACTTC.

The rearrangement links TRBV7-2 to TRBJ1-2; 10 positions match TRBD1. There are 15 residues in the CDR3. The germline V gene encodes CDR1 SGHTA and CDR2 FQGNSA. V was clipped by 5 bases and J by 8 bases; unmatched bases: 11. The CDR3 here is CASSPSGTGALGYTF. The CDR3 nucleotides read TGTGCCAGCAGCCCTTCCGGGACAGGGGCCCTCGGCTACACCTTC.

This clone is a singleton in its sample. J is TRBJ1-3 and V is TRBV27; maybe TRBD1 (6 bases). The ends were cut back, 6 bases at V and 4 bases at J, with 13 bases in the middle. The CDR3 is made up of 14 amino acids. Germline CDR1 MNHEY, CDR2 SMNVEV (reference sequence). CDR3 nucleotide sequence: TGTGCCAGCAGGGAGGGGGGGCTCGGAAACACCATATATTTT. Protein sequence: CASREGGLGNTIYF.

The chain couples TRBV5-7 to TRBJ2-7; D perhaps matches TRBD1 (6 bases). TRBV5-7 is annotated as an ORF whose role is uncertain. The CDR3 consists of 11 residues. V was shortened by 1 base and J by 10 bases, with 9 bases between the two germline ends. CDR3 bases: TGTGCCAGCAGCTTGCGACAGGTACAGTACTTC. Its protein product is CASSLRQVQYF.

Comments on this clone: A read error may produce the germline difference seen at one junction end. The chain is built from TRBV5-3 and TRBJ1-4; TRBD1 might be the D (5 bases). TRBV5-3 is annotated as an ORF whose role is uncertain. The CDR3 consists of 16 residues. The CDR3 DNA sequence: TGTGCCAGAAGCATCGGGCCCCAAGGGGCTAAGGAAAAACTGTTTTTT. This codes for CARSIGPQGAKEKLFF.

About this clone: A junction boundary mismatches the germline segment, possibly from a read error. The V gene is TRBV7-9, the J gene TRBJ2-7, with D possibly being TRBD2 (5 bases). CDR1 and CDR2 (germline): SEHNR, FQNEAQ (reference sequence). The CDR3 is 14 residues long. CDR3 loop: CASSLAPPYYEQYF. The CDR3 region has the DNA TGTGCCAGCAGCCTAGCACCCCCCTACTACGAGCAGTACTTC.

In this sample, this clone turned up a few times. This rearrangement joins TRBV30 to TRBJ1-4, with D hard to call. V was trimmed by 3 bases and J by 6 bases, leaving 11 bases between them. Per germline, CDR1 GTSNPN and CDR2 SVGIG (reference sequence). The CDR3 runs to 13 residues. CDR3 in DNA: TGTGCCTGGAGCACACTGGCGGATGAAAAACTGTTTTTT. Translated, it gives CAWSTLADEKLFF.

The chain is built from TRBV7-9 and TRBJ1-3; 8 positions match TRBD1. Per the germline V gene, CDR1 is SEHNR and CDR2 is FQNEAQ (reference sequence). The trim removed 3 bases at V and 7 bases at J, leaving 8 bases unmatched. This CDR3 is built from 15 residues. CDR3 amino acids: CASSLTGANGNTIYF. CDR3 coding DNA: TGTGCCAGCAGCTTGACAGGGGCAAATGGTAACACCATATATTTT.

This chain uses TRBV9 with TRBJ2-7, with TRBD2 identical over 13 bases. Germline trimming cut 4 bases from V and 1 base from J; bases unmatched to any gene: 2. Germline V gene sequence: CDR1 SGDLS, CDR2 YYNGEE. The CDR3 length is 15 residues. In DNA, the CDR3 is TGTGCCAGCAGCCAGGGACTAGCGGGATCCTACGAGCAGTACTTC. Translating gives CASSQGLAGSYEQYF.

This chain links TRBV7-8 with TRBJ2-7; 9 bases are a match to TRBD2. J was trimmed by 2 bases and V by 5 bases; bases with no gene match: 7. CDR1 and CDR2 (germline): SGHVS, FQNEAQ. The CDR3 totals 15 residues. Here the CDR3 DNA reads TGTGCCAGCAGCGCGCCGGGACTAGCAGCCTACGAGCAGTACTTC. Residues: CASSAPGLAAYEQYF.

The genes are TRBV27 and TRBJ2-7; the match to TRBD2 covers 10 bases. The CDR3 runs to 15 residues. Germline V lookup: CDR1 MNHEY, CDR2 SMNVEV (reference sequence). J lost 6 bases, V lost 5 bases, and 10 bases had no gene match. DNA for the CDR3: TGTGCCAGCAGTCCGTCTAGCGGGAGCTGGACCGAGCAGTACTTC. It codes for CASSPSSGSWTEQYF.

The chain joins TRBV19 to TRBJ1-1, with 7 bases aligning to TRBD1. Trimming cost V 5 bases and J 2 bases; bases outside gene matches: 8. Germline V gene sequence: CDR1 LNHDA, CDR2 SQIVND (reference sequence). The CDR3 has 15 amino acids. CDR3 nucleotides: TGTGCCAGTAGTCCCGACAGGGAAGGTAACACTGAAGCTTTCTTT. Translated, it gives CASSPDREGNTEAFF.